The 11 T cell receptor beta chains presented below share a single source sample, sequenced in a study of OX40 agonist ivuxolimab in advanced cancers. Method: immunoSEQ multiplex PCR; TCRdb's copy keeps in-frame clones and lacks some. The data show some 80,000 clones, with about nine tenths seen just once and roughly 0.65% held by the top ten. The source was CD4+ or CD8+ T cells sorted from blood, collected in a trial of the OX40 agonist ivuxolimab. The receptors were sampled from an adult with an advanced solid tumor such as melanoma, head and neck, liver or kidney cancer.

The V call is TRBV5-4, the J call TRBJ2-3; D ambiguous. V was pared by 2 bases and J by 1 base, with 11 bases between. This CDR3 is built from 15 residues. Germline V gene lookup returns CDR1 SGHNT and CDR2 YYREEE (reference sequence). This CDR3 reads CASSFSRARTDTQYF. The CDR3 DNA sequence: TGTGCCAGCAGCTTTTCTAGGGCCCGCACAGATACGCAGTATTTT.

This clone came up once. J is TRBJ2-1 and V is TRBV19; D unresolved. This CDR3 region has 12 residues. Germline CDR1 is LNHDA and CDR2 is SQIVND (reference sequence). Trimming removed 0 bases from V and 7 bases from J, with 4 bases in between. CDR3 protein: CASSIDQNEQFF. In DNA, the CDR3 is TGTGCCAGTAGTATAGATCAAAATGAGCAGTTCTTC.

This chain uses TRBV2 with TRBJ2-7; no clear D gene. V was clipped by 6 bases and J by 2 bases, with 8 bases between them. The germline gives CDR1 SNHLY, CDR2 FYNNEI. The CDR3 contains 12 residues. The CDR3 region is CASSVYTYEQYF. DNA of the CDR3: TGTGCCAGCAGCGTTTACACCTACGAGCAGTACTTC.

The chain is built from TRBV19 and TRBJ1-2, with a weak D call TRBD1 (5 bases). Trimming left V 2 bases short and J 9 bases short, with 19 bases between. This CDR3 region has 15 residues. Germline assignment: CDR1 LNHDA and CDR2 SQIVND (reference sequence). This CDR3 is CASSIQAGTADSYTF. The CDR3 coding sequence is TGTGCCAGTAGTATACAAGCCGGGACTGCCGATAGCTACACCTTC.

The chain combines TRBV4-2 with TRBJ1-2; D gene ambiguous. The CDR3 contains 15 residues. Germline loops: CDR1 LGHNA, CDR2 YNFKEQ. V was cut by 0 bases and J by 4 bases, with 12 bases left in between. CDR3 region: CASSQDLGEVYGYTF. CDR3 nucleotide sequence: TGTGCCAGCAGCCAAGATCTTGGGGAGGTCTATGGCTACACCTTC.

The chain couples TRBV7-8 to TRBJ1-2, with D possibly being TRBD1 (5 bases). Trimming removed 2 bases from V and 3 bases from J, with 13 bases in between. Germline CDR1 reads SGHVS; CDR2 reads FQNEAQ. This CDR3 has 15 residues. This CDR3 reads CASSLLRGRDYGYTF. DNA of the CDR3: TGTGCCAGCAGCTTATTACGAGGCAGGGACTATGGCTACACCTTC.

The J gene is TRBJ1-3, the V gene TRBV2, with a weak D call TRBD1 (6 bases). This CDR3 is 18 amino acids long. The V and J ends lost 5 bases and 1 base respectively, with 21 bases between them. From germline, CDR1 is SNHLY and CDR2 FYNNEI. CDR3 in amino acids: CASSKGTPGEYSGNTIYF. The CDR3 DNA reads TGTGCCAGCAGTAAAGGGACACCAGGGGAGTATTCTGGAAACACCATATATTTT.

The chain links TRBV5-1 to TRBJ1-2; D gene uncertain. CDR3 length equals 13 residues. With 2 bases removed from V and 4 bases from J, the gap between germline ends came to 9 bases. The V gene's germline CDR1 is SGHRS and CDR2 YFSETQ. In nucleotides, the CDR3 is TGCGCCAGCAGCTTAAGAGAGTCCTATGGCTACACCTTC. Translation gives CASSLRESYGYTF.

The chain carries TRBV4-1 and TRBJ2-7, with 8 bases aligning to TRBD1. CDR3 size: 17 residues. V lost 2 bases to trimming and J lost 6 bases; unmatched junction nucleotides: 15. Germline V gene data show CDR1 as MGHRA and CDR2 as YSYEKL. CDR3 in amino acids: CASSQLRTGSDGSEQYF. CDR3 in DNA: TGCGCCAGCAGCCAACTCCGGACAGGGAGTGACGGTAGCGAGCAGTACTTC.

The rearrangement uses TRBV5-5 and TRBJ2-7; D may be TRBD1 (6 bases). The V end was cut by 7 bases, the J end by 6 bases, with 14 bases between. CDR3 size: 12 residues. Germline lookup yields CDR1 SGHKS and CDR2 YYEKEE (reference sequence). CDR3 nucleotides: TGTGCCAGCGGTGGACAGTTATCCGAGCAGTACTTC. Its protein product is CASGGQLSEQYF.

The chain couples TRBV7-2 to TRBJ2-7; D tentatively fits TRBD1 or TRBD2 (5 bases each). The CDR3 spans 11 residues. Germline-derived CDR1 and CDR2 are SGHTA and FQGNSA. The V end was cut by 2 bases, the J end by 11 bases, with 10 bases between. The CDR3 DNA is TGTGCCAGCAGCTTAATGGGACGGGAGTACTTC. As protein: CASSLMGREYF.